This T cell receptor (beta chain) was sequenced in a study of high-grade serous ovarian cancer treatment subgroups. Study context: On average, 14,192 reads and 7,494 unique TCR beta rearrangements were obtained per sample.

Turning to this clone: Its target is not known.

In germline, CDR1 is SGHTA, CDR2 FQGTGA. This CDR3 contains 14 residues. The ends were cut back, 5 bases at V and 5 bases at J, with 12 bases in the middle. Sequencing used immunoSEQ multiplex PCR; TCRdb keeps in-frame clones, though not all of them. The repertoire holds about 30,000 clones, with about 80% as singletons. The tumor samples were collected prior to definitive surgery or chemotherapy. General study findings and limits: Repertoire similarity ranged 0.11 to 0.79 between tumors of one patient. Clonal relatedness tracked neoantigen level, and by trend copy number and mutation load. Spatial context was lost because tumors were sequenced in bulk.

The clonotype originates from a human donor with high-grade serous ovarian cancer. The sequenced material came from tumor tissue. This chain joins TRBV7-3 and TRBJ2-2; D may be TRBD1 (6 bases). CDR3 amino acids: CASSLYRDTGELFF. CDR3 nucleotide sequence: TGTGCCAGCAGCCTATACAGGGATACCGGGGAGCTGTTTTTT.